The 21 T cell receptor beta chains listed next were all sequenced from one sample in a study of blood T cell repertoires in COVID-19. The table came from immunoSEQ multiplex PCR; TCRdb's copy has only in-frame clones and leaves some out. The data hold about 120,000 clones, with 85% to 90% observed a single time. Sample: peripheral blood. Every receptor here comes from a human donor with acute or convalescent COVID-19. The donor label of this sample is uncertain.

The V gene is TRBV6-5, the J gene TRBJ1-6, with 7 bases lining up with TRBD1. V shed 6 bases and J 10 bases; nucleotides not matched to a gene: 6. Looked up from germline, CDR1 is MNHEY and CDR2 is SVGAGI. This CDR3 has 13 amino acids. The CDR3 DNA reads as TGTGCCAGCAGGGACCCAGGGGGATCACCCCTCCACTTT. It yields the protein CASRDPGGSPLHF.

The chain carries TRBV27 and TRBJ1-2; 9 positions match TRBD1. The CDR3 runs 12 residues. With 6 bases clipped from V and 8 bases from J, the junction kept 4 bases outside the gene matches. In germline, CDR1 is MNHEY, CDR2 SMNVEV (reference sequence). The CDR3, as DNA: TGTGCCAGCAGACAGGGGGCTCACGGCTACACCTTC. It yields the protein CASRQGAHGYTF.

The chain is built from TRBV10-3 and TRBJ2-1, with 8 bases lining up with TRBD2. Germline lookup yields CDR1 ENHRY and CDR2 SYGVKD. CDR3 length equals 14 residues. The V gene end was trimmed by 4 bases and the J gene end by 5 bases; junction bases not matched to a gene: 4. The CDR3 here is CAISAPAGDNEQFF. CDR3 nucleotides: TGTGCCATCAGTGCACCAGCGGGGGACAATGAGCAGTTCTTC.

CDR3 DNA sequence: TGTGCCAGCAGTTACCTCATGACAGGCTATTCACCCCTCCACTTT. The encoded protein is CASSYLMTGYSPLHF. The rearrangement uses TRBV6-5 and TRBJ1-6; D may be TRBD1 (6 bases). The CDR3 spans 15 residues. Germline-derived CDR1 and CDR2 are MNHEY and SVGAGI. V dropped 2 bases and J dropped 8 bases, with 13 bases sitting between them.

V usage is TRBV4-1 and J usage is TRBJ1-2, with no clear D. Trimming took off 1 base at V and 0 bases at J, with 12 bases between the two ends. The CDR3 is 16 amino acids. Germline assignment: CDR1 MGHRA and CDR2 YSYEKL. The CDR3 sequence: CASSQAIGGANYGYTF. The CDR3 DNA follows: TGCGCCAGCAGCCAAGCGATCGGCGGAGCTAACTATGGCTACACCTTC.

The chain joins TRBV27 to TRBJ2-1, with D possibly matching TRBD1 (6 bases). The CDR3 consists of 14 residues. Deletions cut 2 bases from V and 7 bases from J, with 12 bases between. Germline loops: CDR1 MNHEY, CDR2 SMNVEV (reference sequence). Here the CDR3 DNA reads TGTGCCAGCAGTTTAATCCCCCAGGGGAATGAGCAGTTCTTC. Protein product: CASSLIPQGNEQFF.

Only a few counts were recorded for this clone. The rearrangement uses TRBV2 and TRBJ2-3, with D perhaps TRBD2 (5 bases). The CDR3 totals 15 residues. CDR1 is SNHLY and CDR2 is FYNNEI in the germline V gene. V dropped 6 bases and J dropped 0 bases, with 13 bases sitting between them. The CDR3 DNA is TGTGCCAGCAGAGCCGGGAACCCAAGCACAGATACGCAGTATTTT. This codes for CASRAGNPSTDTQYF.

CDR3 in DNA: TGTGCCTGGAGTCGCAAGACATATAGCTCCTACGAGCAGTACTTC. Protein: CAWSRKTYSSYEQYF. This chain connects TRBV30 to TRBJ2-7; D uncertain. Between the trimmed V and J ends, which lost 2 bases and 0 bases, there was a span of 14 bases. Germline values: CDR1 GTSNPN, CDR2 SVGIG (reference sequence). The CDR3 has 15 residues.

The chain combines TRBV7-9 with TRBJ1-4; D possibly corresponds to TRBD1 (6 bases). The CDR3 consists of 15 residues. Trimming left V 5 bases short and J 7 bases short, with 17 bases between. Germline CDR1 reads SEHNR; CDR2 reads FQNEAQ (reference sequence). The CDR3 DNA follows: TGTGCCAGCAGCCAAACACAGGGCAAGGGTGAAAAACTGTTTTTT. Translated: CASSQTQGKGEKLFF.

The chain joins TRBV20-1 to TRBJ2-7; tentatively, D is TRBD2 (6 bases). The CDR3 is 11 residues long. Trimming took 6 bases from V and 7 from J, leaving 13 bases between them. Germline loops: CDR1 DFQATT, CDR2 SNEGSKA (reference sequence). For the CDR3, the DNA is TGCAGTGCCACGGGACTCCTAGAGCAGTACTTC. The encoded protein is CSATGLLEQYF.

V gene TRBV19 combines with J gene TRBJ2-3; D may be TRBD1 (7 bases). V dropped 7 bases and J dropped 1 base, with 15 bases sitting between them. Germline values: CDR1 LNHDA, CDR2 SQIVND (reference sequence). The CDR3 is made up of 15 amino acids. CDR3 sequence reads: CASTRGGGGTDTQYF. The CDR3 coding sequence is TGTGCCAGTACCCGAGGAGGGGGCGGCACAGATACGCAGTATTTT.

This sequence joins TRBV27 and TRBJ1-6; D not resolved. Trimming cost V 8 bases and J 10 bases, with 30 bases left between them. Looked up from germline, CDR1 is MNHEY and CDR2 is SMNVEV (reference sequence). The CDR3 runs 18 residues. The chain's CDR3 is CASGPLMLPSVRISPLHF. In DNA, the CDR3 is TGTGCCAGCGGCCCACTTATGCTGCCCTCGGTGAGGATCTCACCCCTCCACTTT.

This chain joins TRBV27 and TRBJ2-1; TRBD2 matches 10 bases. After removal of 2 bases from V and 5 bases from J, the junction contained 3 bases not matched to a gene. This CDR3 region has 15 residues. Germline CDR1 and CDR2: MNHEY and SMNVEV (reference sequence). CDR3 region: CASSLRLAGDNEQFF. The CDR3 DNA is TGTGCCAGCAGTTTACGCCTAGCGGGAGACAATGAGCAGTTCTTC.

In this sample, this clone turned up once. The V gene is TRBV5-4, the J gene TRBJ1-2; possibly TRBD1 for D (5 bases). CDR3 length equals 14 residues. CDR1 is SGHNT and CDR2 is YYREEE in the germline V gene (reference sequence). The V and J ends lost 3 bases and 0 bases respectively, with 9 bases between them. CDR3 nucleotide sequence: TGTGCCAGCAGCTCCAAGGGGACTAACTATGGCTACACCTTC. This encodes CASSSKGTNYGYTF.

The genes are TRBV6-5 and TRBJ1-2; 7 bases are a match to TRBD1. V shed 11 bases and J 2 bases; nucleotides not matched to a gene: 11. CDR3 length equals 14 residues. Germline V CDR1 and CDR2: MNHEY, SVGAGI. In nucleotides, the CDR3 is TGTGCCGTCAGAGGAATGGGACAGAACTATGGCTACACCTTC. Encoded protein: CAVRGMGQNYGYTF.

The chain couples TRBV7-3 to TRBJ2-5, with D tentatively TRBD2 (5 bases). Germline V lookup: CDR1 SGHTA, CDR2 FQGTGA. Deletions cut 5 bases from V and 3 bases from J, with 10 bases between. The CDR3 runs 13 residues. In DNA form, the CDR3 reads TGTGCCAGCAGCCGACGGCGGGAAGAGACCCAGTACTTC. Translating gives CASSRRREETQYF. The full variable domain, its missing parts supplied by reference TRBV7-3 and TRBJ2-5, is GAGVSQTPSNKVTEKGKYVELRCDPISGHTALYWYRQSLGQGPEFLIYFQGTGAADDSGLPNDRFFAVRPEGSVSTLKIQRTERGDSAVYLCASSRRREETQYFGPGTRLLVL.

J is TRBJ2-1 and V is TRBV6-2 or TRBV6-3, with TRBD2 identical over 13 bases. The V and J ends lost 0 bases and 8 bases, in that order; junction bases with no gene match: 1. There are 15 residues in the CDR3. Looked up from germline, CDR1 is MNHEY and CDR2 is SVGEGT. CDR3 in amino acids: CASSYSLAGGYEQFF. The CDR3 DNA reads TGTGCCAGCAGTTACTCACTAGCGGGAGGGTATGAGCAGTTCTTC.

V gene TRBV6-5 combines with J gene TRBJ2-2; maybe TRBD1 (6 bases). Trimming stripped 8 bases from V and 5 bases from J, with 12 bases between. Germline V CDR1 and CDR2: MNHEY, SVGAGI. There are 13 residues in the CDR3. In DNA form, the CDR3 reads TGTGCCAGCGCGAACCAGGGGACCGGGGAGCTGTTTTTT. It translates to CASANQGTGELFF.

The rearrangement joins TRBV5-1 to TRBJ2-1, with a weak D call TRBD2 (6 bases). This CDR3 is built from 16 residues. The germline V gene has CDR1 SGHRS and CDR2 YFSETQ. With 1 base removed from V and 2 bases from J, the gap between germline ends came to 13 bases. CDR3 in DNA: TGCGCCAGCAGCTTGACCGGGAGAGGCCCCTACAATGAGCAGTTCTTC. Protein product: CASSLTGRGPYNEQFF.

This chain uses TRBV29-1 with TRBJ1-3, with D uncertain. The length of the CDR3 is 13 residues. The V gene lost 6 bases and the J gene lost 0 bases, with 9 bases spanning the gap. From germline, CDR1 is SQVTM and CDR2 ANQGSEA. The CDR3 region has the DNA TGCAGCGTGAGAACCGGCTCTGGAAACACCATATATTTT. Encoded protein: CSVRTGSGNTIYF.

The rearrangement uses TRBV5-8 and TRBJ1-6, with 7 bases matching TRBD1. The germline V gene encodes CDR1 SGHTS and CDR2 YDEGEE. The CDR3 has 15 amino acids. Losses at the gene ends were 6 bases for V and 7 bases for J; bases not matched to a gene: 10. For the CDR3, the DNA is TGTGCCAGCACCAAAACGGGACAGAAAAATTCACCCCTCCACTTT. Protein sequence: CASTKTGQKNSPLHF.